This T cell receptor (beta chain) originates from a study of T-cell memory formation after mild COVID-19. TCRdb independently ran MiXCR on the 5' RACE reads; one entry per CDR3 protein. The table lists 500,000 to 600,000 distinct CDR3 sequences, roughly 18% of them singletons. Study-wide points: Cross-reactive memory appears to have joined, as suggested by some responding clones showing up in pre-infection memory.

Trimming took off 5 bases at V and 7 bases at J, with 14 bases between the two ends. Germline CDR1 is KGHDR and CDR2 is SFDVKD. CDR3 size: 14 residues. On this clonotype itself: Its antigen remains unknown.

The TCR comes from an adult woman who had mild COVID-19 (a few samples of this study predate the infection). Cell type and time point are not known. The V gene is TRBV24-1, the J gene TRBJ2-1; D may correspond to TRBD1 or TRBD2 (5 bases each). The sample was PBMCs or a T cell subset sorted from them (not recorded which). The CDR3: CATSATGPLNEQFF. In DNA form, the CDR3 reads TGTGCCACCAGTGCGACGGGACCCCTGAATGAGCAGTTCTTC.